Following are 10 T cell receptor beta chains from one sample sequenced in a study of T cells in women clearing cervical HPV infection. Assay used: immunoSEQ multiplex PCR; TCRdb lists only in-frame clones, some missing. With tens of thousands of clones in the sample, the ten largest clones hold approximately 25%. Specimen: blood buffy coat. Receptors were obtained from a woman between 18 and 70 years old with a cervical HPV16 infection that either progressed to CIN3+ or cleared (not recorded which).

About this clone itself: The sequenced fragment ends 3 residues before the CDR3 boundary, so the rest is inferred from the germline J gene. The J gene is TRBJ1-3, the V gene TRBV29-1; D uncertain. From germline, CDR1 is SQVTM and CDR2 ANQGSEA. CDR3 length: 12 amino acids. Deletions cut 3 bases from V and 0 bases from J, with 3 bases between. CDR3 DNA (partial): TGCAGCGTTGACGTCTCTGGAAACACC. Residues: CSVDVSGNT. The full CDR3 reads CSVDVSGNTIYF.

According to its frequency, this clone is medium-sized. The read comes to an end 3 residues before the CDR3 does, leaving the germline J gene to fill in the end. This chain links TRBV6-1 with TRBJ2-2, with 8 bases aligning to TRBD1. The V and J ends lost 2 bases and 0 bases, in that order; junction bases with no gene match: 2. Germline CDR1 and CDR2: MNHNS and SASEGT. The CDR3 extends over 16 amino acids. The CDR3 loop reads CASSERGQANTGELFF. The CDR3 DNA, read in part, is TGTGCCAGCAGTGAAAGGGGACAGGCGAACACCGGGGAG.

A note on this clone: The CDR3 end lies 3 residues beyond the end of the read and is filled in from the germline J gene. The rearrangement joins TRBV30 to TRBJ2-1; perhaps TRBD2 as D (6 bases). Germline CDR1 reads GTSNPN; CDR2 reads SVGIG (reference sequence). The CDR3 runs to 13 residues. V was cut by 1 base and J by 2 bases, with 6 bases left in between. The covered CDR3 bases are TGTGCCTGGAGTGGGGGGGCCTACAATGAG. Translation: CAWSGGAYNE. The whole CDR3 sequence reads CAWSGGAYNEQFF.

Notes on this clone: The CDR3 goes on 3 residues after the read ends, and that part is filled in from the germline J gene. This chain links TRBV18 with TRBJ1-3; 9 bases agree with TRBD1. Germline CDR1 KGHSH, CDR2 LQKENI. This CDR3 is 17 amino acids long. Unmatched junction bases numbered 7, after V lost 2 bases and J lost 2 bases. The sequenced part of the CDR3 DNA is TGTGCCAGCTCACCATTGGCTAGACAGGGGGCTGGAAACACC. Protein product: CASSPLARQGAGNT. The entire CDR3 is CASSPLARQGAGNTIYF.

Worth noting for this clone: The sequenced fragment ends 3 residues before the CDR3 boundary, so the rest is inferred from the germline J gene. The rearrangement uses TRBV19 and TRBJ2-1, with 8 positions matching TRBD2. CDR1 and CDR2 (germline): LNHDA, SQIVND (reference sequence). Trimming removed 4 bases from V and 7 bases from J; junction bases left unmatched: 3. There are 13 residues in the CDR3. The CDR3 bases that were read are TGTGCCAGTAGTAGAGAGCGGGAGAATGAG. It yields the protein CASSRERENE. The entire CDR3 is CASSRERENEQFF.

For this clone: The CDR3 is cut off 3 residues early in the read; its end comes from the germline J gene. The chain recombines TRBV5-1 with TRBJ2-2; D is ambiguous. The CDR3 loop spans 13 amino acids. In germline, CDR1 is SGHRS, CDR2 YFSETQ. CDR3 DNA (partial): TGCGCCAGCAGCTTGGGACTCGACTGGTTG. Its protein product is CASSLGLDWL. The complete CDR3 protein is CASSLGLDWLLFF.

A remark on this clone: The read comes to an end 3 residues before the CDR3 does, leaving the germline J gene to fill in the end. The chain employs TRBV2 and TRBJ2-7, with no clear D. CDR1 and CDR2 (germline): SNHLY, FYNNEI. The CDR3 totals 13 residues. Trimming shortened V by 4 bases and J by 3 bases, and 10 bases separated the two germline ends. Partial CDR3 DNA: TGTGCCAGCAGTGCCCTTCTCCTCTACGAG. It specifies CASSALLLYE. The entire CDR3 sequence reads CASSALLLYEQYF.

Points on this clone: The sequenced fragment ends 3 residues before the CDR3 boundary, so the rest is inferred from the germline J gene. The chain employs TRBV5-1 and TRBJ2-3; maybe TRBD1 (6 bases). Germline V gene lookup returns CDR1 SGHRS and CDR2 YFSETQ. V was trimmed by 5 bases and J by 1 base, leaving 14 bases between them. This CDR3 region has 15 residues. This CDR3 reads CASSVGGFGTDTQYF. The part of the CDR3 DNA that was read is TGCGCCAGCAGTGTAGGGGGTTTCGGCACAGATACG.

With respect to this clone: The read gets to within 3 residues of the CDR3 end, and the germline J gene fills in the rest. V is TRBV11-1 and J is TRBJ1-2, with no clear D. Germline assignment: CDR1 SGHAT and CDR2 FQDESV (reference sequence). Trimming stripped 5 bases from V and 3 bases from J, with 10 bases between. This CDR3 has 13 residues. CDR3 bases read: TGTGCCAGCAGCGCCGACACGGACTATGGC. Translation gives CASSADTDYG. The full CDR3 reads CASSADTDYGYTF.

CDR3 bases read: TGTGCCACCACAGGGACCGCGAACACCGGGGAG. It translates to CATTGTANTGE. In full, the CDR3 reads CATTGTANTGELFF. The genes are TRBV10-3 and TRBJ2-2, with D perhaps matching TRBD1 (6 bases). The CDR3 end lies 3 residues beyond the end of the read and is filled in from the germline J gene. The CDR3 runs 14 residues. The V and J ends lost 10 bases and 0 bases respectively, with 12 bases between them. Looked up from germline, CDR1 is ENHRY and CDR2 is SYGVKD.